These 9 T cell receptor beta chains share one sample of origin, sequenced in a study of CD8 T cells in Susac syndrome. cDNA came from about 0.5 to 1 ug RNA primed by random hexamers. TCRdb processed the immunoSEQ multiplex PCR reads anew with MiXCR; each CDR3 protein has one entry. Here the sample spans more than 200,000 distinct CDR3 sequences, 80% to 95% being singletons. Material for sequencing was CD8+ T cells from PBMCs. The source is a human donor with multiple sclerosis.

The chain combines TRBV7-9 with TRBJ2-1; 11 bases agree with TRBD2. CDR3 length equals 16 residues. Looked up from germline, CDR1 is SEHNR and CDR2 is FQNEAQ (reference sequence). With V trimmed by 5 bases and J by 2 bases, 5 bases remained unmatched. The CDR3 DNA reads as TGTGCCAGCAGCCCCCTTAGCGGGGGGGCCTACAATGAGCAGTTCTTC. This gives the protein CASSPLSGGAYNEQFF.

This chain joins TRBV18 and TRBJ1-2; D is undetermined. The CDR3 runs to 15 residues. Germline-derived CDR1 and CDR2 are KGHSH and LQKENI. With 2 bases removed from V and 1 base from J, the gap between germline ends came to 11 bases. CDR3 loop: CASSPRGQDNYGYTF. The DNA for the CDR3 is TGTGCCAGCTCACCAAGAGGGCAGGATAACTATGGCTACACCTTC.

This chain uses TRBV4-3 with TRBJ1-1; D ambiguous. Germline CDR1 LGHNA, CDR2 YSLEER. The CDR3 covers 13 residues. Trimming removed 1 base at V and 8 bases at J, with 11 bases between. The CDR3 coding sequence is TGCGCCAGCAGCCAAGGAGCGGGGAGGGAAGCTTTCTTT. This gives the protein CASSQGAGREAFF.

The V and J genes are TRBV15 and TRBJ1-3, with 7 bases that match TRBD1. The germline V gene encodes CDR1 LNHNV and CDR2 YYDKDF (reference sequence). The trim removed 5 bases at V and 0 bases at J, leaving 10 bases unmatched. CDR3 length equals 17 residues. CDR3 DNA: TGTGCCACCAGCGAACCGGGACAGTGGTACTCTGGAAACACCATATATTTT. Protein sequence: CATSEPGQWYSGNTIYF.

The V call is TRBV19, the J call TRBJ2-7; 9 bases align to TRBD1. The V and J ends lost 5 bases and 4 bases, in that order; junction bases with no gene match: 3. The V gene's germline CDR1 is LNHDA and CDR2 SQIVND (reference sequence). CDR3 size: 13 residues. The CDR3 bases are TGTGCCAGTAGTGCGACAGGGGGGTACGAGCAGTACTTC. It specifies CASSATGGYEQYF.

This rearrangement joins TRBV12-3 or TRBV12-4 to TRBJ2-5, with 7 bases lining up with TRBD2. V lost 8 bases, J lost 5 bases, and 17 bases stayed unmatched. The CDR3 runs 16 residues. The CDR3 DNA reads TGTGCCAGCGCCTCTCTTGACTCTCCCGGGGGGGAGACCCAGTACTTC. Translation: CASASLDSPGGETQYF.

CDR3 residues: CASSRPEVPADRWELFF. The CDR3 bases are TGTGCCAGCAGTCGTCCCGAGGTACCCGCGGATAGGTGGGAGCTGTTTTTT. The chain employs TRBV12-3 or TRBV12-4 and TRBJ2-2; D gene uncertain. Trimming took off 5 bases at V and 9 bases at J, with 25 bases between the two ends. The CDR3 covers 17 residues.

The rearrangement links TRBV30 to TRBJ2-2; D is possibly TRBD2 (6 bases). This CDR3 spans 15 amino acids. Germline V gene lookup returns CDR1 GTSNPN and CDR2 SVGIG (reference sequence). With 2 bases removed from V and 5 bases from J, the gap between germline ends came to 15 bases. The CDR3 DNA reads TGTGCCTGGAGTCCTATGGAGGGGACTACCGGGGAGCTGTTTTTT. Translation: CAWSPMEGTTGELFF.

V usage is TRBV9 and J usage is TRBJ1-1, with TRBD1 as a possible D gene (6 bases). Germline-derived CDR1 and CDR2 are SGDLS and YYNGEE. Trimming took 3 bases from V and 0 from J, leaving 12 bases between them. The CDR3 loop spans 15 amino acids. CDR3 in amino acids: CASSAQGMLNTEAFF. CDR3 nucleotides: TGTGCCAGCAGCGCCCAGGGGATGTTGAACACTGAAGCTTTCTTT.